These 29 T cell receptor beta chains originate from one sample sequenced in a study of identical twins. TCRdb recomputed calls from the 5' RACE reads with MiXCR, one row per CDR3 protein. The sample consists of some 790,000 distinct CDR3 sequences, over 15% of them appearing once. The sample was also reused in another study, on T cells expressing NK-cell markers.

Sequences were obtained from PBMCs. These receptor sequences come from a young woman in good health.

This clonotype appeared a few times. V gene TRBV5-1 combines with J gene TRBJ1-1; no clear D. The germline V and J ends were trimmed by 1 base and 5 bases, with 12 bases remaining between them. The CDR3 is made up of 14 amino acids. Germline V gene sequence: CDR1 SGHRS, CDR2 YFSETQ. The CDR3 loop reads CASSLYARGTEAFF. Here the CDR3 DNA reads TGCGCCAGCAGCTTGTATGCACGTGGGACTGAAGCTTTCTTT.

The chain recombines TRBV9 with TRBJ1-4; unclear D gene. The CDR3 loop spans 14 amino acids. The V and J ends lost 4 bases and 7 bases respectively, with 14 bases between them. CDR1 SGDLS and CDR2 YYNGEE come from the germline V gene. The CDR3 DNA reads TGTGCCAGCAGCCGGCGGGCGCGAGGTGAAAAACTGTTTTTT. It encodes CASSRRARGEKLFF.

This clonotype has ten or more counts. The chain joins TRBV20-1 to TRBJ1-1; 8 bases agree with TRBD1. Germline trimming cut 3 bases from V and 0 bases from J; bases unmatched to any gene: 12. CDR3 size: 17 residues. Germline V gene data show CDR1 as DFQATT and CDR2 as SNEGSKA (reference sequence). The chain's CDR3 is CSARARDRYYVNTEAFF. As DNA, the CDR3 is TGCAGTGCTAGGGCTCGGGACAGGTACTATGTGAACACTGAAGCTTTCTTT.

This clonotype has just a few counts. The chain carries TRBV6-5 and TRBJ1-6; D not resolved. Germline CDR1 and CDR2: MNHEY and SVGAGI. This CDR3 contains 13 residues. Trimming cost V 4 bases and J 6 bases, with 7 bases left between them. DNA for the CDR3: TGTGCCAGCAGTTTATCTTTTAATTCACCCCTCCACTTT. This encodes CASSLSFNSPLHF.

The chain joins TRBV20-1 to TRBJ1-6, with unresolved D. CDR1 and CDR2 from the germline V gene are DFQATT and SNEGSKA (reference sequence). Trimming took 6 bases from V and 10 from J, leaving 16 bases between them. The CDR3 is 13 amino acids. The CDR3 reads CSATRVEGSPLHF. CDR3 bases: TGCAGTGCGACCCGGGTCGAAGGATCACCCCTCCACTTT.

V gene TRBV25-1 combines with J gene TRBJ2-2; D gene ambiguous. Germline V gene data show CDR1 as MGHDK and CDR2 as SYGVNS. CDR3 size: 14 residues. V lost 1 base and J lost 5, with 8 bases in between. The CDR3 sequence: CASSELGSTGELFF. CDR3 DNA sequence: TGTGCCAGCAGTGAATTGGGGTCTACCGGGGAGCTGTTTTTT.

This clonotype was seen a few times. The V call is TRBV20-1, the J call TRBJ1-1; D gene ambiguous. Germline assignment: CDR1 DFQATT and CDR2 SNEGSKA (reference sequence). Between the trimmed V and J ends, which lost 0 bases and 6 bases, there was a span of 14 bases. The CDR3 is made up of 14 amino acids. This chain's CDR3 is CSARDPARRSEAFF. The CDR3 DNA sequence: TGCAGTGCTAGAGATCCAGCACGGCGGTCTGAAGCTTTCTTT.

The chain has TRBV3-1 and TRBJ1-5; D is unresolved. This CDR3 has 14 amino acids. Trimming removed 0 bases from V and 9 bases from J, with 12 bases in between. From germline, CDR1 is LGHDT and CDR2 YNNKEL (reference sequence). The CDR3 reads CASSQETNFGPQHF. DNA for the CDR3: TGTGCCAGCAGCCAAGAGACAAATTTTGGGCCCCAGCATTTT.

This clonotype was counted a few times. This rearrangement joins TRBV7-9 to TRBJ2-3; D ambiguous. Germline CDR1 SEHNR, CDR2 FQNEAQ (reference sequence). The CDR3 has 14 amino acids. Between the trimmed V and J ends, which lost 5 bases and 3 bases, there was a span of 12 bases. The CDR3 DNA follows: TGTGCCAGCAGCCATGCGGCGGCGACAGATACGCAGTATTTT. Translated, it gives CASSHAAATDTQYF.

This clonotype has a handful of counts. CDR3 sequence: CARGSSYNEQFF. CDR3 nucleotide sequence: TGCGCCAGGGGCAGCTCCTACAATGAGCAGTTCTTC. The chain has TRBV10-2 and TRBJ2-1; D gene ambiguous. This CDR3 contains 12 residues. V lost 9 bases to trimming and J lost 0 bases, with 6 bases between them. Per the germline V gene, CDR1 is WSHSY and CDR2 is SAAADI.

The V gene is TRBV7-6, the J gene TRBJ2-1; 9 bases are a match to TRBD2. Germline V CDR1 and CDR2: SGHVS, FNYEAQ. This CDR3 is built from 15 residues. Trimming took 1 base from V and 9 from J; bases not matched to a gene: 7. The CDR3 reads CASSLEVAGGREQFF. The CDR3 DNA follows: TGTGCCAGCAGCTTAGAAGTGGCGGGAGGGCGTGAGCAGTTCTTC.

This chain uses TRBV11-3 with TRBJ2-5; 10 nucleotides line up with TRBD2. CDR3 length: 16 amino acids. Germline CDR1 and CDR2: SGHNT and YENEEA. The V segment lost 5 bases and the J segment 6 bases; nucleotides outside the gene matches: 12. The DNA of the CDR3 is TGTGCCAGCAGCCCGGCTAGCGGGGGCCTTAGAAAGACCCAGTACTTC. It encodes CASSPASGGLRKTQYF.

This chain connects TRBV6-5 to TRBJ2-3; no firm D call. V was cut by 5 bases and J by 2 bases, with 17 bases left in between. Germline-derived CDR1 and CDR2 are MNHEY and SVGAGI. The CDR3 totals 16 residues. The CDR3 nucleotides are TGTGCCAGCAGTCACCGAGCCGGGCTACACACAGATACGCAGTATTTT. The encoded protein is CASSHRAGLHTDTQYF.

The chain recombines TRBV5-6 with TRBJ1-2; tentatively, D is TRBD1 (5 bases). Trimming cost V 0 bases and J 4 bases, with 10 bases left between them. The V gene's germline CDR1 is SGHDT and CDR2 YYEEEE. This CDR3 is 14 amino acids long. The CDR3 nucleotides read TGTGCCAGCAGCTTGGCTGGGGCTGCCTATGGCTACACCTTC. Residues: CASSLAGAAYGYTF.

The J gene is TRBJ2-4, the V gene TRBV6-1; D gene unclear. Germline V gene sequence: CDR1 MNHNS, CDR2 SASEGT. V was shortened by 0 bases and J by 15 bases, with 12 bases between the two germline ends. The CDR3 sequence is 12 residues long. CDR3 DNA: TGTGCCAGCAGTGAAGCGCGACCCGTGAGGTACTTC. This codes for CASSEARPVRYF.

The rearrangement joins TRBV7-2 to TRBJ2-7, with 9 bases fitting TRBD2. Germline trimming cut 5 bases from V and 3 bases from J; bases unmatched to any gene: 8. Per germline, CDR1 SGHTA and CDR2 FQGNSA. This CDR3 has 15 residues. The CDR3 DNA reads as TGTGCCAGCAGCAGGGGGGCTAGCGGGGTCTACGAGCAGTACTTC. It codes for CASSRGASGVYEQYF.

The chain joins TRBV7-9 to TRBJ1-2, with unresolved D. Germline V CDR1 and CDR2: SEHNR, FQNEAQ (reference sequence). The length of the CDR3 is 16 residues. V lost 5 bases to trimming and J lost 0 bases, with 16 bases between them. The CDR3 nucleotides read TGTGCCAGCAGCCGAGCGCCAGGACCAGCTAACTATGGCTACACCTTC. It translates to CASSRAPGPANYGYTF. The whole variable domain, filled in from reference TRBV7-9 and TRBJ1-2, reads DTGVSQNPRHKITKRGQNVTFRCDPISEHNRLYWYRQTLGQGPEFLTYFQNEAQLEKSRLLSDRFSAERPKGSFSTLEIQRTEQGDSAMYLCASSRAPGPANYGYTFGSGTRLTVV.

Here the CDR3 reads CASSPTSGGIFEQFF. CDR3 in DNA: TGCGCCAGCAGCCCGACTAGCGGGGGAATTTTTGAGCAGTTCTTC. This chain joins TRBV5-1 and TRBJ2-1, with TRBD2 matching 12 bases. This CDR3 region has 15 residues. Germline trimming cut 4 bases from V and 9 bases from J; bases unmatched to any gene: 8. Germline V gene data show CDR1 as SGHRS and CDR2 as YFSETQ.

This clonotype was counted at least ten times. The V gene is TRBV5-1, the J gene TRBJ1-3; possibly TRBD1 for D (5 bases). The V end was cut by 4 bases, the J end by 5 bases, with 25 bases between. This CDR3 spans 18 amino acids. In germline, CDR1 is SGHRS, CDR2 YFSETQ. CDR3 sequence: CASSPHTTDVNFRNTIYF. Written as DNA, the CDR3 is TGCGCCAGCAGCCCACACACGACAGATGTTAACTTCCGAAACACCATATATTTT.

The rearrangement links TRBV6-5 to TRBJ1-1; 7 bases map to TRBD1. Germline V gene lookup returns CDR1 MNHEY and CDR2 SVGAGI. The CDR3 has 14 residues. V was pared by 2 bases and J by 4 bases, with 4 bases of the junction left unmatched. The CDR3 region has the DNA TGTGCCAGCAGTTACGACAGGGCGATCACTGAAGCTTTCTTT. Its translation: CASSYDRAITEAFF.

This clonotype was seen a few times. This chain links TRBV5-1 with TRBJ2-2; D is possibly TRBD1 (5 bases). This CDR3 is 14 amino acids long. Trimming took 1 base from V and 6 from J, leaving 10 bases between them. Germline V gene data show CDR1 as SGHRS and CDR2 as YFSETQ. The CDR3 DNA follows: TGCGCCAGCAGCTTGACCCTAGGGGCCGGGGAGCTGTTTTTT. Its translation: CASSLTLGAGELFF.

The rearrangement joins TRBV20-1 to TRBJ1-4; perhaps TRBD1 as D (5 bases). Looked up from germline, CDR1 is DFQATT and CDR2 is SNEGSKA (reference sequence). The CDR3 spans 14 residues. V gave up 3 bases and J gave up 7 bases, with 15 bases separating them. CDR3 sequence (DNA): TGCAGTGCTAGGGGGGAGGAAATTACTGAAAAACTGTTTTTT. Amino acids: CSARGEEITEKLFF.

This clonotype showed up just a few times. J is TRBJ2-7 and V is TRBV5-6; no clear D. CDR1 and CDR2 from the germline V gene are SGHDT and YYEEEE. The CDR3 length is 13 residues. V was trimmed by 3 bases and J by 7 bases, leaving 14 bases between them. The CDR3, as DNA: TGTGCCAGCAGCTCTGGTTCATCGGATGAGCAGTACTTC. Its protein product is CASSSGSSDEQYF.

The chain joins TRBV5-1 to TRBJ1-4; D unresolved. The CDR3 sequence is 15 residues long. Trimming cost V 2 bases and J 0 bases, with 8 bases left between them. Germline CDR1 SGHRS, CDR2 YFSETQ. The DNA for the CDR3 is TGCGCCAGCAGCTTCCAAGGTTCAACTAATGAAAAACTGTTTTTT. It specifies CASSFQGSTNEKLFF.

The chain is built from TRBV10-2 and TRBJ2-7; D is unclear. Germline V gene lookup returns CDR1 WSHSY and CDR2 SAAADI. V dropped 2 bases and J dropped 7 bases, with 12 bases sitting between them. The CDR3 contains 13 residues. CDR3 nucleotides: TGCGCCAGCAGTGAGAATAGGGTTCGGGAGCAGTACTTC. Amino acid sequence: CASSENRVREQYF.

The J gene is TRBJ2-6, the V gene TRBV11-2; D is possibly TRBD1 (5 bases). The germline CDR1 and CDR2 sequences are SGHAT and FQNNGV. The ends were cut back, 5 bases at V and 0 bases at J, with 14 bases in the middle. This CDR3 is built from 17 residues. CDR3 sequence (DNA): TGTGCCAGCAGCGGGCCCGACAGCAACTCTGGGGCCAACGTCCTGACTTTC. Translated: CASSGPDSNSGANVLTF.

This clonotype showed up just a few times. This chain joins TRBV6-1 and TRBJ2-7; 7 bases fit TRBD2. Germline-derived CDR1 and CDR2 are MNHNS and SASEGT. Trimming removed 8 bases from V and 9 bases from J; junction bases left unmatched: 16. The CDR3 totals 14 residues. The CDR3 region is CASGTGTTLRGQYF. The CDR3 DNA follows: TGTGCCAGCGGTACCGGGACTACTCTTCGGGGGCAGTACTTC.

This clonotype was counted a few times. The chain combines TRBV7-9 with TRBJ2-3, with 9 bases fitting TRBD1. CDR1 is SEHNR, CDR2 FQNEAQ, per germline (reference sequence). J lost 4 bases, V lost 6 bases, and 5 bases had no gene match. The CDR3 contains 14 residues. CDR3 sequence (DNA): TGTGCCAGCAGGATACGACAGGGGGCAGATACGCAGTATTTT. It translates to CASRIRQGADTQYF.

The chain carries TRBV6-1 and TRBJ2-5; D unresolved. V lost 8 bases and J 1 base, leaving 17 bases between the germline ends. The CDR3 spans 15 residues. CDR1 and CDR2 from the germline V gene are MNHNS and SASEGT. CDR3: CASGPDGGPQETQYF. The CDR3 nucleotides read TGTGCCAGCGGACCAGACGGTGGACCCCAAGAGACCCAGTACTTC.